A single T cell receptor (beta chain) is shown here with its context. What this receptor recognizes is not known. Per-nucleotide qualities are absent, and no much larger clonotype sits a single base away. The High Capacity cDNA Reverse Transcription Kit was used to reverse transcribe all of the isolated RNA, meaning that expressed TCRB transcripts were what got sequenced. Deep immunoSEQ sequencing was applied to naive, central memory and regulatory T cell samples, giving an average of roughly 3.5 million total reads per sample. Sorted cells were lysed in RLT buffer, and RNA was extracted using DNase-treated RNeasy Micro or Mini kits according to cell number. To prevent cross-contamination, every cell subset was processed on its own, while patient and healthy donor samples were processed together. The immunoSEQ multiplex PCR was used to amplify TCRB sequences from cDNA, yielding 87-bp fragments that span the CDR3 region. The amplicons were sequenced using the Illumina HiSeq platform. As for the original processing: PCR bias was computationally corrected using synthetic template baselines, reads within Hamming distance 2 were collapsed, and singletons that could not be merged were discarded. Reads were aligned to IMGT to assign V, D and J genes, CDR3 length, and insertions or deletions at six rearrangement sites. Within each subset, clonotype counts were normalized to sorted cell number, after which true diversity and Gini coefficients were computed with the tcR R package. The overlap coefficient, calculated on TCRB nucleotide sequences, was used to quantify repertoire sharing. As a proxy for the pre-selection repertoire, out-of-frame TCRB sequences from naive cells were analyzed. TCRdb stores this immuneACCESS table with in-frame sequences only. Part of the clones is absent; in the studies checked, under half of the shortfall reflects unresolved V genes, and no reason is known for the rest. The V and J calls and clone size are taken from that table; D and trimming were inferred from the DNA. The table for this sample lists 970,000 or so clones; roughly a sixth of them were counted only once. The ten largest account for 0.023% of the sample.

The sample comes from a study of beta chain features in type 1 diabetes (dated by TCRdb to 2016 to 2019). For the wider study: Mean age, gender distribution, total cell number and subset yield did not differ between patients and healthy donors. The study compared the TCRB repertoires of sorted circulating CD4+ T cell subsets in recently diagnosed type 1 diabetes patients with those in matched healthy donors. A total of 90 million to 120 million sorted cells were examined across all samples, and a strong correlation was observed between cell number per subset and RNA yield. Naive and central memory subsets were obtained from all 30 or so donors, but regulatory and stem cell-like memory subsets were isolated from only 8 patients and roughly eight healthy donors. What the work shows at the level of the full study, not this receptor alone: Sequencing cDNA rather than genomic DNA could over-represent highly expressing activated cells, although activation and CD3 levels did not differ between groups. Shorter templates might be favored by PCR, yet because patient and control samples were amplified and corrected together, any such skew would affect both groups equally. Because the HLA sub-analyses included only small numbers of individuals, any influence of HLA type on TCRB rearrangement was left unresolved. At VDJ recombination sites, patients with type 1 diabetes made fewer insertions and deleted more nucleotides, a pattern implying thymic rearrangement abnormalities. Naive, central memory and regulatory TCRB repertoires appeared to be more similar among patients than among healthy donors. Type 1 diabetes patients showed a moderate but significant shortening of TCRB CDR3 length in all four CD4+ subsets.

After removal of 4 bases from V and 11 bases from J, the junction retains 9 bases not matched to a gene. Its CDR3 holds 13 amino acids, cysteine through phenylalanine. This entry keeps only the CDR3 DNA: 39 bases, framed from base 1. Per the germline V gene, SGHTA is the CDR1 and FQGTGA is the CDR2. From each donor, a single peripheral blood sample of around 0.12 L on average was drawn into heparinised tubes. Using a panel that included CD45RO, CCR7, CD25, CD127, CD95 and CD27, naive, central memory, regulatory and stem cell-like memory CD4+ T cells were sorted on a BD FACSAria II. All sorted populations exceeded 95% purity. PBMCs were isolated immediately by Lymphoprep density gradient centrifugation and stained directly without culture. To minimize batch effects, samples were stained and sorted in pairs, one healthy donor with one patient per experiment.

The specimen was naive CD4+ T cells from blood. The label giving this sample's cell subset or site can be read as: true naive CD4+ T cells. The TCR comes from a woman under 30 in good health. The receptor chain draws on TRBV7-3 and TRBJ2-3, and 7 bases in between align with TRBD1. This receptor carries the CDR3 CASSSSDRLGQYF. The DNA sequence reads TGTGCCAGCAGCTCCTCGGACAGGCTTGGGCAGTATTTT.